Below are 23 T cell receptor beta chains sequenced from a single sample in a study of radiation and T cells in renal cell carcinoma. Profiling relied on immunoSEQ multiplex PCR, and the TCRdb table lists in-frame clones only, not all of them. The sample lists some 25,000 clones; roughly 64% were seen once. Documented treatment: treatment-naive control, cytoreductive nephrectomy. Sequencing was performed on tumor tissue, taken from a patient whose treatment was nephrectomy without radiotherapy. Receptor source: a man between 35 and 55 years old with renal cell carcinoma.

The chain recombines TRBV5-4 with TRBJ1-2; TRBD1 aligns across 7 bases. The V segment lost 0 bases and the J segment 5 bases; nucleotides outside the gene matches: 7. The CDR3 loop spans 15 amino acids. Germline V CDR1 and CDR2: SGHNT, YYREEE (reference sequence). The CDR3 bases are TGTGCCAGCAGCTTGGTGGGGACAGAAATTTATGGCTACACCTTC. This gives the protein CASSLVGTEIYGYTF.

This clone is medium-sized in the sample. This chain links TRBV27 with TRBJ1-1; tentatively, D is TRBD1 (6 bases). This CDR3 spans 13 amino acids. Trimming shortened V by 4 bases and J by 5 bases, and 11 bases separated the two germline ends. The germline V gene has CDR1 MNHEY and CDR2 SMNVEV (reference sequence). This CDR3 is CASSSIQGTEAFF. The CDR3 region has the DNA TGTGCCAGCAGTTCCATACAGGGAACTGAAGCTTTCTTT.

The gene calls are TRBV5-5 and TRBJ1-3; no clear D. Germline CDR1 and CDR2: SGHKS and YYEKEE (reference sequence). V dropped 4 bases and J dropped 2 bases, with 13 bases sitting between them. The CDR3 runs 15 residues. This CDR3 reads CASSLGGSPGNTIYF. The CDR3 nucleotides read TGTGCCAGCAGCCTGGGCGGGTCGCCTGGAAACACCATATATTTT.

The CDR3 reads CASSSWGRNTEAFF. In DNA form, the CDR3 reads TGTGCCAGCAGCTCATGGGGCCGGAACACTGAAGCTTTCTTT. V is TRBV7-8 and J is TRBJ1-1, with D possibly TRBD1 on 5 matching bases. The V end lost 4 bases, the J end lost 1 base, and 10 bases lay between the germline ends. The CDR3 totals 14 residues. Per the germline V gene, CDR1 is SGHVS and CDR2 is FQNEAQ. Full variable domain (rest looked up from reference TRBV7-8 and TRBJ1-1): GAGVSQSPRYKVAKRGQDVALRCDPISGHVSLFWYQQALGQGPEFLTYFQNEAQLDKSGLPSDRFFAERPEGSVSTLKIQRTQQEDSAVYLCASSSWGRNTEAFFGQGTRLTVV.

The chain carries TRBV9 and TRBJ2-5, with D possibly being TRBD1 (5 bases). Germline CDR1 SGDLS, CDR2 YYNGEE. CDR3 length: 13 amino acids. With 0 bases removed from V and 2 bases from J, the gap between germline ends came to 5 bases. The CDR3 DNA is TGTGCCAGCAGCGTAGCAGGGCAAGAGACCCAGTACTTC. Translated, it gives CASSVAGQETQYF.

In its sample, this clone was seen once. V gene TRBV6-5 combines with J gene TRBJ1-6, with a weak D call TRBD1 (5 bases). V lost 4 bases and J 7 bases, leaving 11 bases between the germline ends. Per the germline V gene, CDR1 is MNHEY and CDR2 is SVGAGI. The length of the CDR3 is 14 residues. The DNA of the CDR3 is TGTGCCAGCAGTTTAGGCGGGACCAATTCACCCCTCCACTTT. This encodes CASSLGGTNSPLHF.

For the CDR3, the DNA is TGTGCCATCAGTGAGAGGACAGGGGATGGCTACACCTTC. As protein: CAISERTGDGYTF. The chain is built from TRBV10-3 and TRBJ1-2; TRBD1 matches 9 bases. CDR1 ENHRY and CDR2 SYGVKD come from the germline V gene. V shed 2 bases, J shed 6 bases, and the junction held 1 base outside the gene matches. This CDR3 comprises 13 residues.

In regard to this clone: The sample carries other DNA sequences with the same CDR3. CDR3 nucleotides: TGTGCCAGCAGTTACGGCGGTGCCAACACTGAAGCTTTCTTT. Amino acids: CASSYGGANTEAFF. The chain combines TRBV6-5 with TRBJ1-1; D not certain. Trimming left V 2 bases short and J 2 bases short, with 9 bases between. Per germline, CDR1 MNHEY and CDR2 SVGAGI. This CDR3 contains 14 residues.

The rearrangement joins TRBV30 to TRBJ1-6, with D possibly matching TRBD1 (5 bases). The CDR3 spans 15 residues. The germline V and J ends were trimmed by 3 bases and 7 bases, with 16 bases remaining between them. Germline V gives CDR1 GTSNPN, CDR2 SVGIG (reference sequence). The CDR3 loop is CAWRPRDSRNSPLHF. The CDR3 nucleotides are TGTGCCTGGAGACCCCGGGACTCAAGAAATTCACCCCTCCACTTT.

The chain joins TRBV6-1 to TRBJ2-2, with a weak D call TRBD1 (5 bases). The length of the CDR3 is 14 residues. Germline V CDR1 and CDR2: MNHNS, SASEGT. V lost 6 bases, J lost 5 bases, and 13 bases lay in between. CDR3 sequence: CASRETDITGELFF. For the CDR3, the DNA is TGTGCCAGCAGGGAGACAGACATAACCGGGGAGCTGTTTTTT.

The rearrangement joins TRBV27 to TRBJ2-5; TRBD2 agrees at 11 bases. CDR3 size: 16 residues. J was trimmed by 4 bases and V by 2 bases; bases with no gene match: 6. Germline CDR1 is MNHEY and CDR2 is SMNVEV (reference sequence). Here the CDR3 reads CASSLNSGGAGETQYF. In DNA form, the CDR3 reads TGTGCCAGCAGTTTAAATAGCGGGGGGGCGGGAGAGACCCAGTACTTC.

The chain links TRBV30 to TRBJ1-5; D not resolved. In germline, CDR1 is GTSNPN, CDR2 SVGIG (reference sequence). The CDR3 covers 13 residues. Trimming took off 2 bases at V and 7 bases at J, with 12 bases between the two ends. CDR3 coding DNA: TGTGCCTGGAGTCTCCGACTGGGCCAGCCCCAGCATTTT. This translates into CAWSLRLGQPQHF.

This rearrangement joins TRBV4-3 to TRBJ2-1; a weak D match, TRBD1 (6 bases). Trimming stripped 0 bases from V and 8 bases from J, with 14 bases between. Looked up from germline, CDR1 is LGHNA and CDR2 is YSLEER. CDR3 length: 15 residues. CDR3 nucleotide sequence: TGCGCCAGCAGCCAAGATTTGAAAGGGGGTCATGAGCAGTTCTTC. As protein: CASSQDLKGGHEQFF.

The chain combines TRBV7-9 with TRBJ1-4; TRBD1 matches at 9 bases. J lost 4 bases, V lost 6 bases, and 6 bases had no gene match. The germline CDR1 and CDR2 sequences are SEHNR and FQNEAQ (reference sequence). The CDR3 is made up of 15 amino acids. CDR3 sequence: CASRLGTGSNEKLFF. CDR3 DNA: TGTGCCAGCAGACTAGGGACAGGGAGTAATGAAAAACTGTTTTTT.

A remark on this clone: Germline is not matched at one junction end, which may reflect a read error. The sample holds other DNA sequences that translate to the same CDR3. The chain combines TRBV30 with TRBJ1-2; 7 bases line up with TRBD1. This CDR3 has 14 residues. Germline assignment: CDR1 GTSNPN and CDR2 SVGIG (reference sequence). The CDR3 DNA follows: TGCGCCTGGAGTCAGGGAGGGGGCAGCTATGGCTACACCTTC. Its protein is CAWSQGGGSYGYTF. The whole variable domain, filled in from reference TRBV30 and TRBJ1-2, reads SQTIHQWPATLVQPVGSPLSLECTVEGTSNPNLYWYRQAAGRGLQLLFYSVGIGQISSEVPQNLSASRPQDRQFILSSKKLLLSDSGFYLCAWSQGGGSYGYTFGSGTRLTVV.

This chain uses TRBV5-1 with TRBJ2-1, with a weak D call TRBD2 (6 bases). Germline CDR1 SGHRS, CDR2 YFSETQ. The CDR3 is 15 residues long. V shed 7 bases and J shed 0 bases, with 14 bases lying between them. CDR3 coding DNA: TGCGCCAGCGGGGGAGGCGGGATCTCCTACAATGAGCAGTTCTTC. Translating it yields CASGGGGISYNEQFF. The complete variable domain, with remaining parts taken from reference TRBV5-1 and TRBJ2-1, reads KAGVTQTPRYLIKTRGQQVTLSCSPISGHRSVSWYQQTPGQGLQFLFEYFSETQRNKGNFPGRFSGRQFSNSRSEMNVSTLELGDSALYLCASGGGGISYNEQFFGPGTRLTVL.

J is TRBJ1-5 and V is TRBV28; D is unclear. The CDR3 is 13 residues long. The germline V gene has CDR1 MDHEN and CDR2 SYDVKM. V was pared by 6 bases and J by 2 bases, with 8 bases between. The CDR3 nucleotides read TGTGCCAGCAGCCCTAGGGGCAATCAGCCCCAGCATTTT. Protein product: CASSPRGNQPQHF.

This clone was found a few times. This chain joins TRBV10-3 and TRBJ1-1; D unclear. CDR1 is ENHRY, CDR2 SYGVKD, per germline. Trimming shortened V by 10 bases and J by 1 base, and 16 bases separated the two germline ends. The CDR3 is 14 amino acids. This CDR3 reads CATALGEENTEAFF. DNA of the CDR3: TGTGCCACCGCCTTGGGAGAGGAGAACACTGAAGCTTTCTTT.

The chain is built from TRBV15 and TRBJ2-7; TRBD2 is a possible D gene (5 bases). V was trimmed by 0 bases and J by 5 bases, leaving 8 bases between them. The CDR3 is made up of 13 amino acids. Germline-derived CDR1 and CDR2 are LNHNV and YYDKDF (reference sequence). The CDR3 is CATSRDLGDEQYF. The CDR3 DNA reads as TGTGCCACCAGCAGAGATCTCGGGGACGAGCAGTACTTC. Looking up the rest from reference TRBV15 and TRBJ2-7 gives the full variable domain: DAMVIQNPRYQVTQFGKPVTLSCSQTLNHNVMYWYQQKSSQAPKLLFHYYDKDFNNEADTPDNFQSRRPNTSFCFLDIRSPGLGDTAMYLCATSRDLGDEQYFGPGTRLTVT.

This chain connects TRBV7-8 to TRBJ2-1; no firm D call. The V gene's germline CDR1 is SGHVS and CDR2 FQNEAQ. The CDR3 runs 16 residues. V lost 4 bases and J 6 bases, leaving 19 bases between the germline ends. The CDR3 DNA sequence: TGTGCCAGCAGCTCGTCGGCAGTCCCGACAATCAATGAGCAGTTCTTC. It codes for CASSSSAVPTINEQFF.

This clone was observed a handful of times. The chain uses TRBV5-5 and TRBJ2-7; D call uncertain. The CDR3 contains 13 residues. CDR1 is SGHKS and CDR2 is YYEKEE in the germline V gene (reference sequence). V gave up 4 bases and J gave up 2 bases, with 10 bases separating them. CDR3 DNA: TGTGCCAGCAGCCGGGCCTCCCCCTACGAGCAGTACGTC. Protein product: CASSRASPYEQYV.

The CDR3 sequence: CASSSQGAYNSPLHF. CDR3 in DNA: TGCGCCAGCAGCTCTCAGGGGGCCTATAATTCACCCCTCCACTTT. The gene calls are TRBV4-1 and TRBJ1-6; 7 bases map to TRBD1. V lost 5 bases, J lost 2 bases, and 3 bases stayed unmatched. The CDR3 contains 15 residues. CDR1 is MGHRA and CDR2 is YSYEKL in the germline V gene.

This rearrangement joins TRBV18 to TRBJ1-5, with D possibly matching TRBD1 (5 bases). The V gene's germline CDR1 is KGHSH and CDR2 LQKENI. CDR3 length equals 17 residues. V was cut by 2 bases and J by 1 base, with 15 bases left in between. The CDR3 reads CASSPFGHGASNQPQHF. The CDR3 DNA reads as TGTGCCAGCTCACCATTCGGACACGGAGCGAGCAATCAGCCCCAGCATTTT. Full variable domain (rest looked up from reference TRBV18 and TRBJ1-5): NAGVMQNPRHLVRRRGQEARLRCSPMKGHSHVYWYRQLPEEGLKFMVYLQKENIIDESGMPKERFSAEFPKEGPSILRIQQVVRGDSAAYFCASSPFGHGASNQPQHFGDGTRLSIL.